This T cell receptor beta chain was sequenced during a study of PD-1 blockade in classical Hodgkin lymphoma. Each patient relapsed following autologous stem cell transplantation, and prior brentuximab vedotin exposure differed. V was pared by 1 base and J by 4 bases, with 5 bases between. This CDR3 contains 13 residues. Germline CDR1 reads MGHRA; CDR2 reads YSYEKL. Sequencing was performed with immunoSEQ multiplex PCR; in TCRdb, only in-frame clones are kept and a portion is missing. The table shows 40,000 to 60,000 clones, with just under 75% occurring only once. The sample holds a few counts of this clone.

Sequenced material: peripheral blood mononuclear cells (PBMCs), taken before the second cycle of nivolumab. The chain couples TRBV4-1 to TRBJ1-5; the D is unclear. The TCR sequence derives from a human donor with classical Hodgkin lymphoma. Written as DNA, the CDR3 is TGCGCCAGCAGCCAAGCTGAGAATCAGCCCCAGCATTTT. As protein: CASSQAENQPQHF.